This is a list of T cell receptor beta chains from one sample in a study of OX40 agonist ivuxolimab in advanced cancers. Generated by immunoSEQ multiplex PCR, the TCRdb table keeps only in-frame clones and is missing some. The sample shows about 94,000 clones, roughly 89% of them seen only once. The material was CD4+ or CD8+ T cells sorted from blood, obtained in a trial of the OX40 agonist ivuxolimab. The receptors were sampled from an adult with an advanced solid tumor such as melanoma, head and neck, liver or kidney cancer. Each CDR3 is given with its conserved first and last residue. A D gene is named only where the DNA matches it firmly. Size values are once, few and many counts, or a class for expanded clones, and some rows have none.

v_call	j_call	d_call	clone_size	cdr3_aa	cdr3_nt
TRBV6-1	TRBJ1-1	TRBD1	few	CASNDRGKGTEAFF	TGTGCCAGCAACGACAGGGGGAAGGGAACTGAAGCTTTCTTT
TRBV18	TRBJ2-2	.	.	CASSPPGWTGELFF	TGTGCCAGCTCACCACCGGGATGGACCGGGGAGCTGTTTTTT
TRBV7-2	TRBJ2-7	.	.	CASSLGGEVGEQYF	TGTGCCAGCAGCTTAGGCGGGGAGGTTGGTGAGCAGTACTTC
TRBV7-2	TRBJ1-2	.	.	CASSLRGVRQTKVYGYTF	TGTGCCAGCAGCTTACGGGGGGTTAGGCAGACTAAGGTCTATGGCTACACCTTC
TRBV6-5	TRBJ1-2	.	.	CASSYSYGTYGYTF	TGTGCCAGCAGTTACTCGTACGGGACCTATGGCTACACCTTC
TRBV15	TRBJ1-1	TRBD1	once	CATSRGGGDRGRTEAFF	TGTGCCACCAGCAGAGGGGGGGGCGACAGGGGGCGGACTGAAGCTTTCTTT
TRBV11-2	TRBJ2-7	.	.	CASKGDFSYEQYF	TGTGCCAGCAAGGGGGACTTCTCCTACGAGCAGTACTTC
TRBV7-9	TRBJ2-1	.	.	CASSLFRRSGKYEQFF	TGTGCCAGCAGCTTGTTTAGGCGGTCAGGGAAATATGAGCAGTTCTTC
TRBV28	TRBJ2-7	TRBD2	.	CASINGLAEGYEQYF	TGTGCCAGCATAAACGGACTAGCGGAAGGGTACGAGCAGTACTTC
TRBV4-1	TRBJ2-2	.	.	CASSRPGQSSGELFF	TGCGCCAGCAGCCGACCGGGCCAAAGCTCCGGGGAGCTGTTTTTT
TRBV7-8	TRBJ2-7	.	.	CASKSQTGEQYF	TGTGCCAGCAAAAGTCAAACCGGCGAGCAGTACTTC
TRBV5-1	TRBJ2-5	TRBD1	.	CASSYWTGRETQYF	TGCGCCAGCAGCTATTGGACAGGTAGAGAGACCCAGTACTTC
TRBV11-2	TRBJ1-3	.	.	CASSTGLFSGNTIYF	TGTGCCAGCAGCACAGGACTGTTCTCTGGAAACACCATATATTTT
TRBV11-2	TRBJ2-5	.	.	CASSFQGIQETQYF	TGTGCCAGCAGCTTCCAGGGGATCCAAGAGACCCAGTACTTC
TRBV7-2	TRBJ1-5	.	.	CASSLSQSNQPQHF	TGTGCCAGCAGCTTAAGTCAGAGCAATCAGCCCCAGCATTTT
TRBV4-1	TRBJ1-2	.	.	CASSQERSGDYGYTF	TGCGCCAGCAGCCAAGAGAGGTCTGGGGACTATGGCTACACCTTC
TRBV14	TRBJ2-3	.	.	CASSQAGGTDTQYF	TGTGCCAGCAGCCAGGCAGGGGGCACAGATACGCAGTATTTT
TRBV9	TRBJ1-3	.	.	CASSEETSGNTIYF	TGTGCCAGCAGCGAGGAGACTTCTGGAAACACCATATATTTT
TRBV6-5	TRBJ1-2	TRBD1	.	CASSLKHDRGYGYTF	TGTGCCAGCAGTTTGAAACACGACAGGGGTTATGGCTACACCTTC
TRBV21-1	TRBJ2-3	.	once	CASSTDPISSTDTQYF	TGTGCCAGCAGCACGGACCCTATCTCTAGCACAGATACGCAGTATTTT
TRBV5-1	TRBJ1-2	.	.	CASSLENRRTDGYTF	TGCGCCAGCAGCTTGGAAAATCGTAGGACGGATGGCTACACCTTC
TRBV7-9	TRBJ2-3	TRBD2	.	CASSLLASGLTDTQYF	TGTGCCAGCAGCTTGTTGGCTAGCGGACTCACAGATACGCAGTATTTT
TRBV19	TRBJ2-3	TRBD2	.	CASSVSGRRGTDTQYF	TGTGCCAGTAGTGTTAGCGGGAGGAGAGGGACAGATACGCAGTATTTT
TRBV28	TRBJ2-5	.	.	CASSSAGIKVQETQYF	TGTGCCAGCAGTTCAGCAGGTATTAAGGTTCAAGAGACCCAGTACTTC
TRBV19	TRBJ2-1	.	.	CASSTQGRTEQFF	TGTGCCAGTAGTACACAAGGACGAACCGAGCAGTTCTTC
TRBV7-3	TRBJ1-1	TRBD1	.	CASSARDRSNTEAFF	TGTGCCAGCAGCGCTCGGGACAGGTCGAACACTGAAGCTTTCTTT
TRBV30	TRBJ2-1	TRBD2	.	CAWNSGRGYNEQFF	TGTGCCTGGAATAGCGGGAGGGGTTACAATGAGCAGTTCTTC